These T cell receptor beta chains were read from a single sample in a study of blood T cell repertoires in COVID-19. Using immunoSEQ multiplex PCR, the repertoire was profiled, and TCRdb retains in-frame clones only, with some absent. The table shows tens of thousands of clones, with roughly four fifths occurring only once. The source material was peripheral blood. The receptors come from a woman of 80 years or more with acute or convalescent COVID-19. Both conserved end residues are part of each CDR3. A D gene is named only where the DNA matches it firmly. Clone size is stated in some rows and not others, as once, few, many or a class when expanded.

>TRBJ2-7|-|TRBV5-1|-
TGCGCCAGCAGCTTGGGAAGCGAGGGCTACGAGCAGTACTTC
CASSLGSEGYEQYF
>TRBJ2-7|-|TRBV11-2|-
TGTGCCAGCAGCAGGACAGACTACGAGCAGTACTTC
CASSRTDYEQYF
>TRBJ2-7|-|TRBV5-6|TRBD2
TGTGCCAGCAGCCCCGGGACTAGCTTCCACGAGCAGTACTTC
CASSPGTSFHEQYF
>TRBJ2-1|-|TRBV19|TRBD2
TGTGCCAGTAGTATAAGAGGTAGCGGGAGGTATGAGCAGTTCTTC
CASSIRGSGRYEQFF
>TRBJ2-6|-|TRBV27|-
TGTGCCAGCAGTTCACAGGGCGCTGGGGCCAACGTCCTGACTTTC
CASSSQGAGANVLTF
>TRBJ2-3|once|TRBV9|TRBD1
TGTGCCAGCAGCGTAGGGACAGGGAGCACAGATACGCAGTATTTT
CASSVGTGSTDTQYF
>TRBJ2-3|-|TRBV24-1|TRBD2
TGTGCCACCAGACCCAGGGTTGGGTCTAGCGGGAGGGCTTGGGGAGGAGATACGCAGTATTTT
CATRPRVGSSGRAWGGDTQYF
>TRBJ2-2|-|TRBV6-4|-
TGTGCCAGCAGCGCGCTAGCTGGCACCGGGGAGCTGTTTTTT
CASSALAGTGELFF
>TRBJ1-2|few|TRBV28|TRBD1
TGTGCCAGCAGTTTACCTTTTGGACAGGGAGGCGGTGGCTACACCTTC
CASSLPFGQGGGGYTF
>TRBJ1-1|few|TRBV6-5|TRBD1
TGTGCCAGCAGTCCGAGGGGGCACACTGAAGCTTTCTTT
CASSPRGHTEAFF
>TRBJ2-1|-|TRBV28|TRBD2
TGTGCCAGCAGGACTAGCGGGAGCTCCTACAATGAGCAGTTCTTC
CASRTSGSSYNEQFF
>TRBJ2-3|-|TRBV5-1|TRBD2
TGCGCCAGCAGCTCCGGACTAGCGGGAGTACTTAGCACAGATACGCAGTATTTT
CASSSGLAGVLSTDTQYF
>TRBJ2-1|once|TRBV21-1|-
TGTGCCAGCGGGACTAGCGGGAGTCACGACAATGAGCAGTTCTTC
CASGTSGSHDNEQFF
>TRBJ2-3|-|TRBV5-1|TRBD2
TGCGCCAGCAGCTCGGGCGGACTAGCGAGCACAGATACGCAGTATTTT
CASSSGGLASTDTQYF
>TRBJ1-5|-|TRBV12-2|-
TGTGCAAGTCGCTTAGTCGACAGGGTCGGTCAGCCCCAGCATTTT
CASRLVDRVGQPQHF
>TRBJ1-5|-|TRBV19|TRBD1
TGTGCCAGCCGACAGGGGAGAAGTCAGCCCCAGCATTTT
CASRQGRSQPQHF
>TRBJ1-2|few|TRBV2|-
TGTGCCAGCACCTGGGGGGGGAGGGGAGGCGGCTACACCTTC
CASTWGGRGGGYTF
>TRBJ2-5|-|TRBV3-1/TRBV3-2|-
TGTGCCAGCATTCCTCGCCAAGGGACTGTCGAGACCCAGTACTTC
CASIPRQGTVETQYF
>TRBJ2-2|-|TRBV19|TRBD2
TGTGCCAGTAGTGTTACTAGCGGGATGGGGGAGCTGTTTTTT
CASSVTSGMGELFF
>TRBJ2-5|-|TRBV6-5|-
TGTGCCAGCCAAAGGGAGGGGGGGCCAACGTATACCCAGTACTTC
CASQREGGPTYTQYF
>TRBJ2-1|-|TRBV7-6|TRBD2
TGTGCCAGCAGCGCCTGGACTAGCGGGAGGGCCGGGGCCTACAATGAGCAGTTCTTC
CASSAWTSGRAGAYNEQFF
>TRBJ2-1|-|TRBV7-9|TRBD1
TGTGCCAGCAGCCTGTGGACAGGGGAGCAGTTCTTC
CASSLWTGEQFF
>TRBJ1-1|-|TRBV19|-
TGTGCCAGTAGTATAGCTAATGAAGCTTTCTTT
CASSIANEAFF
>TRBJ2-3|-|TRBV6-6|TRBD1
TGTGCCAGCAGTACAGGGGCGGATACGCAGTATTTT
CASSTGADTQYF
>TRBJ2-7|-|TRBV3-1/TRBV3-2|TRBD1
TGTGCCAGCAGCCAAATGACAGGGATCTACGAAGAGCAGTACTTC
CASSQMTGIYEEQYF
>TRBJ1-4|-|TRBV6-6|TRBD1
TGTGCCAGCACCCCCCGACAGGGGCCTAATGAAAAACTGTTTTTT
CASTPRQGPNEKLFF
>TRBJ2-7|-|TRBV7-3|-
TGTGCCAGCAGCTTAGGGCAGGGAGGGTACTTC
CASSLGQGGYF
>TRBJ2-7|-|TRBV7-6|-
TGTGCCAGCAGCTTAGACAGGACCACCTACGAGCAGTACTTC
CASSLDRTTYEQYF